Here is one TCR beta chain with its context. Its antigen is unidentified. Germline assignment: CDR1 DFQATT and CDR2 SNEGSKA (reference sequence). This CDR3 spans 16 amino acids. Making the TCR beta cDNA relied on 5'RACE template switching with UMIs. TCRdb reanalyzed the 5' RACE reads and collapses them to one entry per CDR3 protein, without DNA. This table holds hundreds of thousands of distinct CDR3 sequences. The data stem from a study of T cells expressing NK-cell markers. Study-level findings and limits: In several donors, dominant clonotypes made up about 25-60.1% of CD3+CD56-NKG2C+ cells.

The TCR sequence derives from a young man in good health. The chain combines TRBV20-1 with TRBJ2-1. Sequencing was done on a sample of blood T cells: a sorted CD56 or NKG2C T cell subset, CD4+ or CD8+ T cells, or bulk PBMC T cells (not recorded which). CDR3 sequence: CRARVDRTSSYNEQFF.